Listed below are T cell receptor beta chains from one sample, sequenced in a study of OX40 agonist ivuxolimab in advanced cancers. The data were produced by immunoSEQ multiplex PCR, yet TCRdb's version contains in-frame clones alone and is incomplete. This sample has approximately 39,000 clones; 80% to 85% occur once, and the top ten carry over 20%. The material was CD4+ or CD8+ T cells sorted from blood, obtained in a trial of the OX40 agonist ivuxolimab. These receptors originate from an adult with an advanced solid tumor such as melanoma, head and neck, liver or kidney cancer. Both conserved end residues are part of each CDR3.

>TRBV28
CASSKGQGANIQYF
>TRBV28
CASSLSAYEQYF
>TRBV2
CASRNPGETQYF
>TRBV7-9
CASRSTGDNSPLHF
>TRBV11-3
CASSRSGDYNEQFF
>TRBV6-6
CASSPRVGQETQYF
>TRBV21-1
CASTRDGRMNQPQHF
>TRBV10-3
CAISARGHTEAFF
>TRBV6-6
CASSYNRNQPQHF
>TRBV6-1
CASSELLLETQYF
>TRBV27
CASSFPAGTGKAFF
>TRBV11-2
CASSLSGATNEKLFF
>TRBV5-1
CASSYNGATNEKLFF
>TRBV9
CASNDNPQGYNEQFF
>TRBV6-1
CASSVGEKLFF
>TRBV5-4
CASSLWGAGSEAFF
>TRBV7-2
CASSLRQGISNQPQHF
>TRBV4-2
CATARGSSGNTIYF
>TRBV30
CAWKSGGMNTEAFF
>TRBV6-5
CASSYQRRDTQYF
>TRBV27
CASSVTNLPGAGTQYF
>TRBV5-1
CASSYSRDTPYGYTF
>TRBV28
CASKEEARNTEAFF
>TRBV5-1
CASSLSSPGNTIYF
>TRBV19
CASSIRGGGSTDTQYF
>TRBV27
CASSLGTGTNQPQHF
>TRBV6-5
CASSYGRGSPLHF
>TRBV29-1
CSARQGRNSPLHF
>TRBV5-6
CASSPLGPTDTQYF
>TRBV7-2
CASSRRGGSEAFF
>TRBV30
CAWRATTGGHLNEQYF
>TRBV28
CASSRLAGSSYNEQFF
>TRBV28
CASSLIRGANVLTF
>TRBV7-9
CASSLNTLGNTIYF
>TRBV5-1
CASRDGGLVGYTF
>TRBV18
CASSHRDASSYNSPLHF
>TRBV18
CASSPMGTSGGSSYEQYF
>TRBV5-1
CASRLGTDSREQYF
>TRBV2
CASRDPPGELFF
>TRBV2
CASSEMRSGELFF
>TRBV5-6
CASSPLGPANTEAFF
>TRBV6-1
CASGRTGGVNEQYF
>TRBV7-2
CASSLEGWGEQFF
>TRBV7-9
CASSSGDPGSYEQYF
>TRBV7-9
CASSPGTGGPISYEQYF
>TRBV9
CASSPRGERKKLFF
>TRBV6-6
CASSYPRGSGELFF
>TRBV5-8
CASSPGAPNTGELFF
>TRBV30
CAWSLGVGLKPQHF
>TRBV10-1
CASSELASDTDTQYF
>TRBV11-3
CASSLGKNTEAFF
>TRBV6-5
CASSGSSGPNSPLHF
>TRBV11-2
CASSLGDSSNGGYTF
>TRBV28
CASKGGSGGRETQYF
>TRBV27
CASKGQDSGIGNQPQHF
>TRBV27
CASSRNRGTEAFF
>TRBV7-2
CASSLAGTSGGDEQFF